These 14 T cell receptor beta chains share one sample of origin, sequenced in a study of T-cell memory formation after mild COVID-19. TCRdb passed the 5' RACE reads through MiXCR, listing each CDR3 protein once. The sample contains about 350,000 distinct CDR3 sequences, roughly 13% of which appear only once. Material for sequencing was PBMCs or a T cell subset sorted from them (not recorded which). All receptors come from a young man who had mild COVID-19 (a few samples of this study predate the infection). Cell type and time point are not known.

The chain recombines TRBV20-1 with TRBJ1-5; 8 bases fit TRBD1. Germline CDR1 is DFQATT and CDR2 is SNEGSKA (reference sequence). This CDR3 is built from 13 residues. With 0 bases clipped from V and 11 bases from J, the junction kept 6 bases outside the gene matches. The CDR3 DNA is TGCAGTGCTAGAGATGACAGGGGTCAAGCCCAGCATTTT. Its translation: CSARDDRGQAQHF.

The table lists this clonotype with a few counts. CDR3 amino acids: CASRLAGDQTDTQYF. CDR3 nucleotide sequence: TGTGCCAGCAGACTAGCGGGGGACCAGACAGATACGCAGTATTTT. This chain connects TRBV6-5 to TRBJ2-3, with 11 bases fitting TRBD2. Trimming removed 6 bases from V and 3 bases from J; junction bases left unmatched: 5. CDR1 MNHEY and CDR2 SVGAGI come from the germline V gene. The CDR3 is 15 residues long.

This clonotype came up many times. The genes are TRBV20-1 and TRBJ1-6; 10 bases match TRBD1. V gave up 0 bases and J gave up 4 bases; unmatched junction bases: 6. Germline-derived CDR1 and CDR2 are DFQATT and SNEGSKA (reference sequence). The CDR3 is 17 residues long. The CDR3 here is CSARDGDRGLYNSPLHF. The CDR3 DNA is TGCAGTGCTAGAGATGGGGACAGGGGACTTTATAATTCACCCCTCCACTTT.

The sample holds many counts of this clonotype. The rearrangement uses TRBV18 and TRBJ2-7; 9 nucleotides agree with TRBD1. V trimming: 6 bases; J trimming: 2 bases; junction bases outside the gene matches: 5. Per the germline V gene, CDR1 is KGHSH and CDR2 is LQKENI. There are 14 residues in the CDR3. The CDR3 region has the DNA TGTGCCAGCTCCTCCGGGACAGGGCCCTACGAGCAGTACTTC. Amino acids: CASSSGTGPYEQYF. Variable domain in full (rest from reference TRBV18 and TRBJ2-7): NAGVMQNPRHLVRRRGQEARLRCSPMKGHSHVYWYRQLPEEGLKFMVYLQKENIIDESGMPKERFSAEFPKEGPSILRIQQVVRGDSAAYFCASSSGTGPYEQYFGPGTRLTVT.

This clonotype was seen a handful of times. The V call is TRBV9, the J call TRBJ2-5; D is perhaps TRBD1 (6 bases). V was clipped by 1 base and J by 2 bases, with 9 bases between them. This CDR3 region has 14 residues. The germline gives CDR1 SGDLS, CDR2 YYNGEE. The CDR3, as DNA: TGTGCCAGCAGCGTATGGACAGAACAAGAGACCCAGTACTTC. As protein: CASSVWTEQETQYF.

This clonotype occurred a few times. The chain employs TRBV5-6 and TRBJ1-5; no reliable D call. The CDR3 consists of 15 residues. Trimming stripped 2 bases from V and 7 bases from J, with 16 bases between. Germline assignment: CDR1 SGHDT and CDR2 YYEEEE. The CDR3 DNA sequence: TGTGCCAGCAGCTTCCGGGCCCACGGAGGGCAGCCCCAGCATTTT. Its translation: CASSFRAHGGQPQHF.

A word on this clonotype: The junction does not match germline at one end; this may be a read error. The genes are TRBV2 and TRBJ2-2; D not certain. The CDR3 is 12 residues long. Germline lookup yields CDR1 SNHLY and CDR2 FYNNEI. CDR3 loop: CTSSEDGGELFF. DNA of the CDR3: TGTACCAGCAGCGAGGATGGCGGGGAGCTGTTTTTT.

This clonotype was recorded a few times. The chain combines TRBV30 with TRBJ1-4; 7 bases are a match to TRBD1. V lost 2 bases and J lost 7; bases outside the gene matches: 4. CDR3 length: 13 amino acids. The germline gives CDR1 GTSNPN, CDR2 SVGIG (reference sequence). In DNA, the CDR3 is TGTGCCTGGAGTACCCAGGGGGTTGAAAAACTGTTTTTT. This sequence encodes CAWSTQGVEKLFF. The full variable domain, with the rest looked up from reference TRBV30 and TRBJ1-4, is SQTIHQWPATLVQPVGSPLSLECTVEGTSNPNLYWYRQAAGRGLQLLFYSVGIGQISSEVPQNLSASRPQDRQFILSSKKLLLSDSGFYLCAWSTQGVEKLFFGSGTQLSVL.

The chain joins TRBV7-2 to TRBJ1-3; tentatively, D is TRBD1 (5 bases). Trimming took 8 bases from V and 2 from J, leaving 13 bases between them. The germline CDR1 and CDR2 sequences are SGHTA and FQGNSA. The CDR3 is 14 amino acids. The CDR3 DNA reads as TGTGCCAGCCTTAAGGGGCTACCTGGAAACACCATATATTTT. Protein product: CASLKGLPGNTIYF. Using reference TRBV7-2 and TRBJ1-3 for the parts outside the CDR3, the full variable domain is GAGVSQSPSNKVTEKGKDVELRCDPISGHTALYWYRQSLGQGLEFLIYFQGNSAPDKSGLPSDRFSAERTGGSVSTLTIQRTQQEDSAVYLCASLKGLPGNTIYFGEGSWLTVV.

This clonotype was seen a handful of times. The V and J genes are TRBV27 and TRBJ2-1, with 8 nucleotides matching TRBD2. CDR3 length: 16 amino acids. V dropped 3 bases and J dropped 5; count of bases not matched to a gene: 9. The germline gives CDR1 MNHEY, CDR2 SMNVEV (reference sequence). The CDR3 coding sequence is TGTGCCAGCAGTTTTGTCGCGGGGGGTCCTGACAATGAGCAGTTCTTC. Its translation: CASSFVAGGPDNEQFF.

The V gene is TRBV4-2, the J gene TRBJ2-3; D is possibly TRBD2 (6 bases). Trimming shortened V by 4 bases and J by 3 bases, and 17 bases separated the two germline ends. The CDR3 spans 16 residues. Germline assignment: CDR1 LGHNA and CDR2 YNFKEQ. The CDR3 DNA reads as TGTGCCAGCAGCCTCCAACGGGGGAGAGCGACAGATACGCAGTATTTT. Its translation: CASSLQRGRATDTQYF.

The chain carries TRBV10-3 and TRBJ2-5, with 11 nucleotides matching TRBD2. Germline-derived CDR1 and CDR2 are ENHRY and SYGVKD. CDR3 length equals 15 residues. J gave up 2 bases and V 10 bases, and 9 bases lay outside the gene matches. CDR3: CATRAGTSGQETQYF. CDR3 coding DNA: TGTGCCACCAGAGCCGGGACTAGCGGACAAGAGACCCAGTACTTC.

The chain joins TRBV15 to TRBJ2-7; the match to TRBD2 covers 8 bases. V trimming: 0 bases; J trimming: 5 bases; junction bases outside the gene matches: 6. The germline V gene encodes CDR1 LNHNV and CDR2 YYDKDF (reference sequence). The CDR3 contains 15 residues. CDR3 sequence: CATSRESGGTHEQYF. The CDR3, as DNA: TGTGCCACCAGCAGAGAGTCGGGGGGGACCCACGAGCAGTACTTC.

This clonotype has only a few counts. V is TRBV7-2 and J is TRBJ1-4, with D possibly TRBD1 on 5 matching bases. In germline, CDR1 is SGHTA, CDR2 FQGNSA. This CDR3 spans 17 amino acids. V lost 5 bases to trimming and J lost 10 bases, with 26 bases between them. Here the CDR3 DNA reads TGTGCCAGCAGCCCCGAATTCCCGGGACCCAACGTTGGAAAACTGTTTTTT. Translation: CASSPEFPGPNVGKLFF.